This T cell receptor (beta chain) emerged from a study of neurological immune-mediated disorders. This sample's time point: longitudinal time-point 2. This clonotype was counted many times. Each CDR3 protein gets one entry after TCRdb re-called the 5' RACE reads with MiXCR. The repertoire holds 70,000 to 90,000 distinct CDR3 sequences, approximately 5.8% seen once, with roughly 8.6% in the top ten. V shed 4 bases and J 3 bases; nucleotides not matched to a gene: 6. The CDR3 has 15 amino acids. Germline CDR1 DFQATT, CDR2 SNEGSKA (reference sequence). The chain couples TRBV20-1 to TRBJ2-5; 12 bases fit TRBD2. The specimen was PBMCs. This sequence was found in a woman aged 55-70 years with multiple sclerosis. The CDR3 reads CSANTLAGGKETQYF. CDR3 DNA: TGCAGTGCTAATACGCTAGCGGGGGGGAAAGAGACCCAGTACTTC.